These 11 T cell receptor beta chains were all obtained from the same sample, sequenced in a study of CD4+ T cells in melanoma. Assay: immunoSEQ multiplex PCR; the TCRdb copy retains only in-frame clones and omits some. The sample holds 20,000 to 25,000 clones; more than 65% are singletons and the top ten take around 3.6%. The sequencing input was cells from a culture (not recorded whether cultured in vitro). The origin of the receptors is a human donor with melanoma.

This chain connects TRBV7-8 to TRBJ2-3; TRBD1 aligns across 7 bases. Germline lookup yields CDR1 SGHVS and CDR2 FQNEAQ. The CDR3 spans 16 residues. The junction had 8 bases not matched to a gene; V was cut back by 1 base and J by 4 bases. CDR3 residues: CASSLVLTGVPDTQYF. The CDR3 coding sequence is TGTGCCAGCAGCTTAGTATTAACAGGGGTTCCAGATACGCAGTATTTT.

This clone was counted once. This chain links TRBV5-1 with TRBJ2-1, with D unresolved. V lost 3 bases, J lost 1 base, and 8 bases lay in between. The CDR3 is 14 residues long. CDR1 is SGHRS and CDR2 is YFSETQ in the germline V gene. The DNA of the CDR3 is TGCGCCAGCAGCTCTGACGGATCCTACAATGAGCAGTTCTTC. It is translated as CASSSDGSYNEQFF.

The chain is built from TRBV10-3 and TRBJ1-3, with unresolved D. This CDR3 region has 12 residues. Between the trimmed V and J ends, which lost 8 bases and 2 bases, there was a span of 7 bases. Germline assignment: CDR1 ENHRY and CDR2 SYGVKD. CDR3 sequence: CAIETTGNTIYF. The CDR3, as DNA: TGTGCCATCGAGACTACTGGAAACACCATATATTTT.

This sequence joins TRBV2 and TRBJ2-5; 7 nucleotides match TRBD2. This CDR3 has 15 residues. Germline V gene data show CDR1 as SNHLY and CDR2 as FYNNEI. Losses at the gene ends were 2 bases for V and 2 bases for J; bases not matched to a gene: 5. CDR3 region: CASSESGGGQETQYF. The CDR3 nucleotides read TGTGCCAGCAGTGAATCTGGGGGGGGGCAAGAGACCCAGTACTTC.

The chain employs TRBV5-5 and TRBJ1-2, with 9 bases identical to TRBD1. The CDR3 runs to 15 residues. V shed 5 bases, J shed 2 bases, and the junction held 7 bases outside the gene matches. Germline lookup yields CDR1 SGHKS and CDR2 YYEKEE (reference sequence). CDR3 region: CASRRPGTGNYGYTF. CDR3 bases: TGTGCCAGCAGGCGTCCCGGGACAGGGAACTATGGCTACACCTTC. The whole variable domain, filled in from reference TRBV5-5 and TRBJ1-2, reads DAGVTQSPTHLIKTRGQQVTLRCSPISGHKSVSWYQQVLGQGPQFIFQYYEKEERGRGNFPDRFSARQFPNYSSELNVNALLLGDSALYLCASRRPGTGNYGYTFGSGTRLTVV.

The rearrangement joins TRBV7-9 to TRBJ1-5; D unclear. CDR3 length: 16 amino acids. From germline, CDR1 is SEHNR and CDR2 FQNEAQ (reference sequence). Trimming took off 8 bases at V and 0 bases at J, with 17 bases between the two ends. The CDR3 DNA follows: TGTGCCAGCTCCCCAGCCCGGACGATTAGCAATCAGCCCCAGCATTTT. Encoded protein: CASSPARTISNQPQHF.

This sequence joins TRBV29-1 and TRBJ1-2, with 9 bases identical to TRBD1. J was trimmed by 4 bases and V by 6 bases; bases with no gene match: 9. CDR3 length: 14 amino acids. The germline V gene encodes CDR1 SQVTM and CDR2 ANQGSEA. CDR3 DNA sequence: TGCAGCGTCGTGGCCGGGACAGGGAGCTATGGCTACACCTTC. This translates into CSVVAGTGSYGYTF. The entire variable domain, with the rest obtained from reference TRBV29-1 and TRBJ1-2, is as follows: SAVISQKPSRDICQRGTSLTIQCQVDSQVTMMFWYRQQPGQSLTLIATANQGSEATYESGFVIDKFPISRPNLTFSTLTVSNMSPEDSSIYLCSVVAGTGSYGYTFGSGTRLTVV.

The V gene is TRBV7-3, the J gene TRBJ2-6; TRBD1 is a possible D gene (6 bases). This CDR3 is 18 amino acids long. Germline CDR1 is SGHTA and CDR2 is FQGTGA. Trimming cost V 11 bases and J 2 bases, with 25 bases left between them. The CDR3: CACPSFGIGQPGANVLTF. Written as DNA, the CDR3 is TGTGCCTGCCCATCTTTCGGAATCGGACAGCCTGGGGCCAACGTCCTGACTTTC.

This chain links TRBV7-9 with TRBJ2-7; 7 bases align to TRBD1. J lost 3 bases, V lost 3 bases, and 8 bases had no gene match. Germline CDR1 SEHNR, CDR2 FQNEAQ (reference sequence). This CDR3 has 15 residues. CDR3 loop: CASSFEGASVYEQYF. CDR3 coding DNA: TGTGCCAGCAGCTTCGAGGGGGCTTCGGTCTACGAGCAGTACTTC. Using reference TRBV7-9 and TRBJ2-7 for the parts outside the CDR3, the full variable domain is DTGVSQNPRHKITKRGQNVTFRCDPISEHNRLYWYRQTLGQGPEFLTYFQNEAQLEKSRLLSDRFSAERPKGSFSTLEIQRTEQGDSAMYLCASSFEGASVYEQYFGPGTRLTVT.

The V and J genes are TRBV5-1 and TRBJ2-3; no clear D. The CDR3 runs 14 residues. V lost 0 bases and J 5 bases, leaving 10 bases between the germline ends. Germline-derived CDR1 and CDR2 are SGHRS and YFSETQ. CDR3 coding DNA: TGCGCCAGCAGCTTGGTGAATCGTGGAGATACGCAGTATTTT. Its translation: CASSLVNRGDTQYF.

The chain uses TRBV19 and TRBJ2-5, with D possibly matching TRBD1 (6 bases). This CDR3 is built from 16 residues. The V gene's germline CDR1 is LNHDA and CDR2 SQIVND (reference sequence). The germline V and J ends were trimmed by 3 bases and 4 bases, with 18 bases remaining between them. The CDR3: CASSIGGTGTVETQYF. The CDR3 coding sequence is TGTGCCAGTAGTATTGGGGGTACAGGGACGGTAGAGACCCAGTACTTC. The variable domain in full, completed from reference TRBV19 and TRBJ2-5, reads DGGITQSPKYLFRKEGQNVTLSCEQNLNHDAMYWYRQDPGQGLRLIYYSQIVNDFQKGDIAEGYSVSREKKESFPLTVTSAQKNPTAFYLCASSIGGTGTVETQYFGPGTRLLVL.